These 19 T cell receptor beta chains came from one sample sequenced in a study of cytomegalovirus exposure and HLA in healthy donors. The PCR made use of 60 Vbeta and 13 Jbeta primers. The protocol was immunoSEQ multiplex PCR, while the TCRdb copy is restricted to in-frame clones and leaves out a portion. This table lists more than 45,000 clones. Sequencing was performed on PBMCs. The receptor set was obtained from a woman aged 55 to 70 in good health and CMV-seropositive.

CDR3 sequence: CASSRVGQNRNTEAFF. DNA of the CDR3: TGTGCCAGCAGTCGGGTTGGACAAAACCGGAACACTGAAGCTTTCTTT. The J gene is TRBJ1-1, the V gene TRBV6-4; possible D gene TRBD1, 5 bases. Germline assignment: CDR1 MRHNA and CDR2 SNTAGT. V lost 5 bases, J lost 1 base, and 17 bases lay in between. The CDR3 consists of 16 residues.

This chain links TRBV7-9 with TRBJ1-1; 11 bases map to TRBD1. Trimming at V came to 3 bases and at J to 5 bases, leaving 5 bases not matched to a gene. There are 15 residues in the CDR3. Germline V gene data show CDR1 as SEHNR and CDR2 as FQNEAQ (reference sequence). CDR3 residues: CASSFRDRGTTEAFF. The CDR3 DNA reads as TGTGCCAGCAGCTTCCGGGACAGGGGGACGACTGAAGCTTTCTTT. Variable domain in full (rest from reference TRBV7-9 and TRBJ1-1): DTGVSQNPRHKITKRGQNVTFRCDPISEHNRLYWYRQTLGQGPEFLTYFQNEAQLEKSRLLSDRFSAERPKGSFSTLEIQRTEQGDSAMYLCASSFRDRGTTEAFFGQGTRLTVV.

V usage is TRBV9 and J usage is TRBJ1-2, with a weak D call TRBD1 (6 bases). This CDR3 is built from 14 residues. The ends were cut back, 0 bases at V and 2 bases at J, with 8 bases in the middle. CDR1 and CDR2 (germline): SGDLS, YYNGEE. CDR3 region: CASSVDQGNYGYTF. The CDR3 bases are TGTGCCAGCAGCGTAGATCAGGGGAACTATGGCTACACCTTC.

V and J are TRBV7-2 and TRBJ2-5; TRBD2 aligns across 9 bases. The CDR3 is 16 residues long. Germline V gene data show CDR1 as SGHTA and CDR2 as FQGNSA. Trimming at V came to 2 bases and at J to 5 bases, leaving 9 bases not matched to a gene. The CDR3 is CASSLSGSGGWETQYF. The CDR3 region has the DNA TGTGCCAGCAGCTTAAGCGGTAGCGGGGGTTGGGAGACCCAGTACTTC. Supplemented by reference TRBV7-2 and TRBJ2-5, the full variable domain reads GAGVSQSPSNKVTEKGKDVELRCDPISGHTALYWYRQSLGQGLEFLIYFQGNSAPDKSGLPSDRFSAERTGGSVSTLTIQRTQQEDSAVYLCASSLSGSGGWETQYFGPGTRLLVL.

The chain recombines TRBV28 with TRBJ1-2; D is ambiguous. V lost 3 bases and J 0 bases, leaving 11 bases between the germline ends. CDR3 length: 15 residues. Germline CDR1 and CDR2: MDHEN and SYDVKM. In DNA, the CDR3 is TGTGCCAGCAGTTTGGTTTCCGGTTCTAACTATGGCTACACCTTC. The encoded protein is CASSLVSGSNYGYTF.

The V call is TRBV29-1, the J call TRBJ1-1, with 10 bases fitting TRBD1. The ends lost 7 bases at V and 4 bases at J; junction bases unmatched: 6. Per the germline V gene, CDR1 is SQVTM and CDR2 is ANQGSEA. This CDR3 has 13 residues. CDR3 nucleotide sequence: TGCAGCGCCTTGACAGGGGGCCGCACTGAAGCTTTCTTT. Translated, it gives CSALTGGRTEAFF.

The chain has TRBV6-5 and TRBJ2-5; tentative D call: TRBD2 (5 bases). Trimming removed 2 bases at V and 7 bases at J, with 5 bases between. Germline V gene data show CDR1 as MNHEY and CDR2 as SVGAGI. This CDR3 is 11 amino acids long. CDR3 protein: CASSYRGTQYF. The CDR3 DNA reads as TGTGCCAGCAGTTACCGGGGGACCCAGTACTTC.

The chain recombines TRBV7-9 with TRBJ2-3, with D perhaps TRBD2 (7 bases). Germline CDR1 and CDR2: SEHNR and FQNEAQ (reference sequence). V lost 3 bases to trimming and J lost 2 bases, with 12 bases between them. CDR3 size: 15 residues. CDR3 sequence reads: CASSFSRGATDTQYF. CDR3 nucleotides: TGTGCCAGCAGCTTCTCACGGGGGGCCACAGATACGCAGTATTTT.

The chain recombines TRBV7-8 with TRBJ2-1; 11 positions match TRBD2. Per the germline V gene, CDR1 is SGHVS and CDR2 is FQNEAQ. This CDR3 has 19 residues. The V segment lost 2 bases and the J segment 0 bases; nucleotides outside the gene matches: 9. The CDR3 reads CASSLKLAGDALSYNEQFF. The CDR3 DNA is TGTGCCAGCAGCTTAAAACTAGCGGGGGACGCCCTCTCCTACAATGAGCAGTTCTTC.

Details on this clone: An end of the junction does not agree with germline; a read error may underlie this. This rearrangement joins TRBV7-7 to TRBJ2-1; D gene ambiguous. Germline-derived CDR1 and CDR2 are SSHAT and FNYEAQ (reference sequence). This CDR3 has 15 amino acids. CDR3 sequence (DNA): TGTGCTAGCAGCCTCAGTTACTCTAGAAACAATGAGCAGTTCTTC. Translation: CASSLSYSRNNEQFF.

The V and J genes are TRBV6-5 and TRBJ2-2; D is unclear. CDR3 length: 15 residues. V gave up 2 bases and J gave up 4 bases, with 11 bases separating them. Germline CDR1 reads MNHEY; CDR2 reads SVGAGI. As DNA, the CDR3 is TGTGCCAGCAGTTACGTGCGCAAACCCACCGGGGAGCTGTTTTTT. Translation gives CASSYVRKPTGELFF.

As for this clone: Other DNA sequences of this sample code for an identical CDR3. The chain is built from TRBV7-2 and TRBJ1-6; 8 bases are a match to TRBD1. V was pared by 6 bases and J by 8 bases, with 12 bases of the junction left unmatched. This CDR3 region has 16 residues. Germline CDR1 is SGHTA and CDR2 is FQGNSA. CDR3 DNA: TGTGCCAGCAGACCAGGGGGCTCCGGCATGGATTCACCCCTCCACTTT. Translated, it gives CASRPGGSGMDSPLHF.

Concerning this clone: In the same sample, other DNA sequences code for this CDR3. The chain couples TRBV7-2 to TRBJ1-1; D is uncertain. Germline V lookup: CDR1 SGHTA, CDR2 FQGNSA. Trimming took off 3 bases at V and 0 bases at J, with 5 bases between the two ends. There are 13 residues in the CDR3. Written as DNA, the CDR3 is TGTGCCAGCAGCTTTTCAGTGAACACTGAAGCTTTCTTT. Translated: CASSFSVNTEAFF.

V and J are TRBV4-3 and TRBJ2-2, with 9 nucleotides matching TRBD2. V lost 5 bases, J lost 0 bases, and 4 bases stayed unmatched. The CDR3 consists of 16 residues. Germline lookup yields CDR1 LGHNA and CDR2 YSLEER. This CDR3 is CASSALAGSNTGELFF. CDR3 bases: TGCGCCAGCAGCGCCCTAGCGGGGTCGAACACCGGGGAGCTGTTTTTT.

V and J are TRBV10-3 and TRBJ2-3, with a weak D call TRBD2 (5 bases). Germline-derived CDR1 and CDR2 are ENHRY and SYGVKD. This CDR3 is built from 13 residues. Deletions cut 0 bases from V and 8 bases from J, with 9 bases between. CDR3 amino acids: CAISESAGGTQYF. CDR3 DNA sequence: TGTGCCATCAGTGAGTCCGCCGGAGGTACGCAGTATTTT.

The rearrangement joins TRBV7-2 to TRBJ1-6, with TRBD1 matching over 8 bases. Germline trimming cut 2 bases from V and 10 bases from J; bases unmatched to any gene: 10. Germline CDR1 and CDR2: SGHTA and FQGNSA. This CDR3 has 16 amino acids. The CDR3 nucleotides are TGTGCCAGCAGCTTATTTCTACAGGGGGATGGCTCACCCCTCCACTTT. This sequence encodes CASSLFLQGDGSPLHF. Full variable domain (rest looked up from reference TRBV7-2 and TRBJ1-6): GAGVSQSPSNKVTEKGKDVELRCDPISGHTALYWYRQSLGQGLEFLIYFQGNSAPDKSGLPSDRFSAERTGGSVSTLTIQRTQQEDSAVYLCASSLFLQGDGSPLHFGNGTRLTVT.

The chain links TRBV10-3 to TRBJ2-2; 12 nucleotides match TRBD1. With 6 bases clipped from V and 2 bases from J, the junction kept 1 base outside the gene matches. The CDR3 has 15 amino acids. CDR1 ENHRY and CDR2 SYGVKD come from the germline V gene. CDR3 amino acids: CAIRGQGANTGELFF. The CDR3 DNA is TGTGCCATCAGGGGACAGGGGGCAAACACCGGGGAGCTGTTTTTT.

The rearrangement links TRBV19 to TRBJ2-3; 9 bases fit TRBD2. Looked up from germline, CDR1 is LNHDA and CDR2 is SQIVND (reference sequence). Unmatched junction bases numbered 5, after V lost 3 bases and J lost 4 bases. This CDR3 comprises 15 residues. The CDR3 DNA follows: TGTGCCAGTAGTATCGAGGTAGCGGGGGCAGATACGCAGTATTTT. This codes for CASSIEVAGADTQYF.

The chain links TRBV6-1 to TRBJ1-1, with D possibly matching TRBD1 (5 bases). The CDR3 has 14 residues. Germline V lookup: CDR1 MNHNS, CDR2 SASEGT. V lost 8 bases to trimming and J lost 0 bases, with 13 bases between them. This CDR3 is CASVIGQMNTEAFF. The CDR3 nucleotides read TGTGCCAGCGTCATCGGACAAATGAACACTGAAGCTTTCTTT.